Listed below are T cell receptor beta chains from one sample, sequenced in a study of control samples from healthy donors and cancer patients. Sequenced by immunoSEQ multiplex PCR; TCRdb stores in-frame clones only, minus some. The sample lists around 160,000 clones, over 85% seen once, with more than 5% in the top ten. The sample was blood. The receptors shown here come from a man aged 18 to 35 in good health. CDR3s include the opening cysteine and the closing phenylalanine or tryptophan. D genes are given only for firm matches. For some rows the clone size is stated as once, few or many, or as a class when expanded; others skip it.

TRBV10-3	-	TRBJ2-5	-	CAISEAGVETQYF	TGTGCCATCAGTGAAGCCGGCGTAGAGACCCAGTACTTC
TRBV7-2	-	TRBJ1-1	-	CASSQVGHNTEAFF	TGTGCCAGCAGCCAGGTGGGACATAACACTGAAGCTTTCTTT
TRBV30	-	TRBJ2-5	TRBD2	CAGRSGGAETQYF	TGTGCCGGACGAAGCGGGGGGGCAGAGACCCAGTACTTC
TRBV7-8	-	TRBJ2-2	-	CASSPEETNAGELFF	TGTGCCAGCAGCCCGGAGGAGACAAACGCCGGGGAGCTGTTTTTT
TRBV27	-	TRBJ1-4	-	CASSLSTGNEKLFF	TGTGCCAGCAGTTTATCGACGGGGAATGAAAAACTGTTTTTT
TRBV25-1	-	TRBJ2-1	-	CASSEQGSYNEQFF	TGTGCCAGCAGTGAACAGGGCTCCTACAATGAGCAGTTCTTC
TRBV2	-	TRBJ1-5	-	CASSEGGGAGIQPQHF	TGTGCCAGCAGTGAGGGGGGGGGCGCTGGGATTCAGCCCCAGCATTTT
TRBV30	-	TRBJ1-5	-	CAWSFRDAGKAQHF	TGTGCCTGGAGTTTCCGGGACGCCGGCAAGGCCCAGCATTTT
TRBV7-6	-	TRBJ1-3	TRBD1	CASSRDRGGSGNTIYF	TGTGCCAGCAGTCGGGACAGGGGTGGATCTGGAAACACCATATATTTT
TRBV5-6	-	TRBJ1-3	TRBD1	CASSLRNHRDRRNTIYF	TGTGCCAGCAGCTTACGGAACCACAGGGACAGGAGAAACACCATATATTTT
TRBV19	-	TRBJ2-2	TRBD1	CASHEGTAGELFF	TGTGCCAGCCATGAAGGGACAGCCGGGGAGCTGTTTTTT
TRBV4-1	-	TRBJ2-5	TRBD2	CASSRGSGGGQETQYF	TGCGCCAGCAGCCGGGGAAGCGGGGGGGGCCAAGAGACCCAGTACTTC
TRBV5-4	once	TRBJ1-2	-	CASSSLGGVAYGYTF	TGTGCCAGCAGCTCCCTGGGGGGGGTAGCCTATGGCTACACCTTC
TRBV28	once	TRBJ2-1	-	CASSSGGGLNEQFF	TGTGCCAGCAGTTCAGGGGGGGGCCTCAATGAGCAGTTCTTC
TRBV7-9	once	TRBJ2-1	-	CASSGGLPYNEQFF	TGTGCCAGCAGCGGAGGACTACCCTACAATGAGCAGTTCTTC
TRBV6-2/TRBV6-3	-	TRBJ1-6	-	CASSLHGGERSPLHF	TGTGCCAGCAGCCTACATGGGGGAGAACGGTCACCCCTCCACTTT
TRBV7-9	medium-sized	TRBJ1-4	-	CASSLASSYEKLFF	TGTGCCAGCAGCTTAGCTAGCTCCTATGAAAAACTGTTTTTT
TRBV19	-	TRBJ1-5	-	CASNLGRINQPQHF	TGTGCCAGTAACCTGGGGCGGATCAATCAGCCCCAGCATTTT
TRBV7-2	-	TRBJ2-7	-	CASSLEIWGIGRKDEQYF	TGTGCCAGCAGCTTAGAGATCTGGGGAATAGGGAGAAAGGACGAGCAGTACTTC
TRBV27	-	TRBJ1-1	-	CASSWTENAEAFF	TGTGCCAGCAGCTGGACGGAGAACGCTGAAGCTTTCTTT
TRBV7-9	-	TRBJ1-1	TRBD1	CASSRDRRFGNTEAFF	TGTGCCAGCAGCCGGGACAGACGATTTGGGAACACTGAAGCTTTCTTT
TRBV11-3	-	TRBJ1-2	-	CASSHIKKGTSGHNYGYTF	TGTGCCAGCAGCCACATAAAGAAGGGGACCTCCGGGCATAACTATGGCTACACCTTC
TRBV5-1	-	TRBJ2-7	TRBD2	CASKTSGTSYEQYF	TGCGCCAGCAAAACTAGCGGGACCTCCTACGAGCAGTACTTC
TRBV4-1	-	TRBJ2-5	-	CASSQGRDKETQYF	TGCGCCAGCAGCCAAGGACGGGACAAGGAGACCCAGTACTTC
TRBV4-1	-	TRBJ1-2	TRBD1	CASSQETGQGSGGYTF	TGCGCCAGCAGCCAAGAAACGGGACAGGGGTCCGGAGGCTACACCTTC